This record concerns one T cell receptor (beta chain) sequence. Its antigen is currently unknown. TCRdb's table, derived via immunoSEQ multiplex PCR, lists solely in-frame clones and lacks some. The sample records more than 9,500 clones, around 85% being singletons. V was clipped by 6 bases and J by 7 bases; unmatched bases: 2. Germline loops: CDR1 MDHEN, CDR2 SYDVKM. The CDR3 totals 14 residues. The data derive from a study of PD-1 blockade in classical Hodgkin lymphoma. Every one of the patients relapsed after autologous stem cell transplantation (brentuximab vedotin exposure was variable). Thawed PBMCs were the source of CD4+ T cells, purified by magnetic negative selection. Complete response, partial response or progressive disease was each patient's best response. Study findings and constraints: Only CD4+ TCR diversity, not CD8+, had risen significantly by C4D1. For complete responders, baseline diversity was comparable to that of newly diagnosed patients.

The chain is built from TRBV28 and TRBJ2-1, with TRBD2 matching 14 bases. The sample consisted of CD4+ T cells from blood, taken at baseline. The receptor was derived from a human donor with classical Hodgkin lymphoma. For the CDR3, the DNA is TGTGCCAGCAGAGGGACTAGCGGGGGAAATGAGCAGTTCTTC. Its protein is CASRGTSGGNEQFF.